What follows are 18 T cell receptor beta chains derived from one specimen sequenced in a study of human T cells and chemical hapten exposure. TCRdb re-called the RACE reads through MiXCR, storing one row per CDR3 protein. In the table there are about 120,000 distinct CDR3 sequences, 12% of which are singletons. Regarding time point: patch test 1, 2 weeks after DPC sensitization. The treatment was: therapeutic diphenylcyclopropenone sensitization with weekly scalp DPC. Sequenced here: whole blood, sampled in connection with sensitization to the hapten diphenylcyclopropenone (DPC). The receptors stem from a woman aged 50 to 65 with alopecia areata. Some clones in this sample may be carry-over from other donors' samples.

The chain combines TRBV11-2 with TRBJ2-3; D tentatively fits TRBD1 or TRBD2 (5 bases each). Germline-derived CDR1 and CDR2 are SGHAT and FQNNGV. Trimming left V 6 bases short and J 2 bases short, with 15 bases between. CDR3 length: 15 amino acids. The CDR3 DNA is TGTGCCAGCAGACGTCCAGGGAGCGCCACAGATACGCAGTATTTT. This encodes CASRRPGSATDTQYF.

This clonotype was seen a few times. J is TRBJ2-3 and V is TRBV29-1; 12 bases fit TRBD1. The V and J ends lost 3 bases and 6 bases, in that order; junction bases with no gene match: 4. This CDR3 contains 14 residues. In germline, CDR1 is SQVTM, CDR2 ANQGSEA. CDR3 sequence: CSVDPGQGADTQYF. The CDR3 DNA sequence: TGCAGCGTTGACCCGGGACAGGGGGCTGATACGCAGTATTTT.

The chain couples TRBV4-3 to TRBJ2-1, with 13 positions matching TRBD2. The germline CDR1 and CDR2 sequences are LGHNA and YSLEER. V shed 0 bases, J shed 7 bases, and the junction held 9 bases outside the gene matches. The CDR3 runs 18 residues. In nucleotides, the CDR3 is TGCGCCAGCAGCCAAGATCTACTAGCGGGGGGGATGGTAAATGAGCAGTTCTTC. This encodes CASSQDLLAGGMVNEQFF.

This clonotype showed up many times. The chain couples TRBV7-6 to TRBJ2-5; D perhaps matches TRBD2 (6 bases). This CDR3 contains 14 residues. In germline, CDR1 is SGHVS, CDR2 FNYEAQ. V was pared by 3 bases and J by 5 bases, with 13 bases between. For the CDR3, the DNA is TGTGCCAGCAGCTTTAGCGGTTCCATGGAGACCCAGTACTTC. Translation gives CASSFSGSMETQYF.

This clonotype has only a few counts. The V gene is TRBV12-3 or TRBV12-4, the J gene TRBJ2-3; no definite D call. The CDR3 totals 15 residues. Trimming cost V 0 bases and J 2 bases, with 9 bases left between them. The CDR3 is CASSLAPRSTDTQYF. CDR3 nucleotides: TGTGCCAGCAGTTTAGCTCCCAGATCCACAGATACGCAGTATTTT.

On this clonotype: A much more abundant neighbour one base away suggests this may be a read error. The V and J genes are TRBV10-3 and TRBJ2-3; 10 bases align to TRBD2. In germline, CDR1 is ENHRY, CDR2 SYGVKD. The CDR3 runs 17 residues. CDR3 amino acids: CAVRSGSSGSRADTQYF. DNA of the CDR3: TGTGCCGTCAGGAGCGGGTCTAGCGGGAGTAGGGCAGATACGCAGTATTTT.

CDR3 nucleotide sequence: TGTGCCAGTAGAAAATCCGGGACTGGGTTCGATGAGCAGTTCTTC. Residues: CASRKSGTGFDEQFF. The rearrangement uses TRBV28 and TRBJ2-1; D might be TRBD2 (6 bases). V gave up 9 bases and J gave up 8 bases, with 23 bases separating them. Germline CDR1 MDHEN, CDR2 SYDVKM. The CDR3 has 15 residues.

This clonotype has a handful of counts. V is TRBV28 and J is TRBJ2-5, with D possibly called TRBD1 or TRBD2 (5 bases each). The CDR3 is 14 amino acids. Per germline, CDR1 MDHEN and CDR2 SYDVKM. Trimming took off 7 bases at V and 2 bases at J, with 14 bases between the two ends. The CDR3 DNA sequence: TGTGCCAGCACCCCGGGGCCCAATCAAGAGACCCAGTACTTC. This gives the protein CASTPGPNQETQYF.

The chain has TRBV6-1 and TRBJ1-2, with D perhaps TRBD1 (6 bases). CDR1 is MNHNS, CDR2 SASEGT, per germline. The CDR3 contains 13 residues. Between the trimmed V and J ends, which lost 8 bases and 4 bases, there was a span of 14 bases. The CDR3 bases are TGTGCCAGCGTGGGAACAGGGCGCTATGGCTACACCTTC. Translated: CASVGTGRYGYTF.

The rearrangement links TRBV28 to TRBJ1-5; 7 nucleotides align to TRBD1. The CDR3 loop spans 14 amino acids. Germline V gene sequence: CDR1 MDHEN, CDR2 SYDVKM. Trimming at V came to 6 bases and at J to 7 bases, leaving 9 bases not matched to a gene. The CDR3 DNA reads TGTGCCAGCAGCCGCGGACAGGCTGGACAGCCCCAGCATTTT. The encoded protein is CASSRGQAGQPQHF.

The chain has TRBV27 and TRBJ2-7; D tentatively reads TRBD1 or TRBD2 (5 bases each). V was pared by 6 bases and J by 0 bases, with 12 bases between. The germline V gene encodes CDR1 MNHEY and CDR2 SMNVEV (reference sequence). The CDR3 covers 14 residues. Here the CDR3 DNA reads TGTGCCAGCAGCCGGGACCTTAGCTCCTACGAGCAGTACTTC. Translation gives CASSRDLSSYEQYF.

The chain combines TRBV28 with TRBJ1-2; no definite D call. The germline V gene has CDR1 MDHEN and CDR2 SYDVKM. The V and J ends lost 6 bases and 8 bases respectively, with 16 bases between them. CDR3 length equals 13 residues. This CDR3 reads CASRPGSSLGYTF. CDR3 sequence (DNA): TGTGCCAGCAGGCCGGGGTCGTCCCTAGGCTACACCTTC.

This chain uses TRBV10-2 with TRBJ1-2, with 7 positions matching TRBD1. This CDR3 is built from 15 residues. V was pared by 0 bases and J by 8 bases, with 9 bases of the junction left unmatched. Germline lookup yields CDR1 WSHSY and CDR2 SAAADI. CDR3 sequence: CASSESGDRAPGYTF. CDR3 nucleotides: TGCGCCAGCAGTGAGTCGGGAGACAGGGCGCCCGGCTACACCTTC.

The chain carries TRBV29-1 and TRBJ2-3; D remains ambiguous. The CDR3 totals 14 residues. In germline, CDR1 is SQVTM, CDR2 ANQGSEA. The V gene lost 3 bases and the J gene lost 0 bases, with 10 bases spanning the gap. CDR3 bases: TGCAGCGTTGAGGGCTCCTGGAGCACAGATACGCAGTATTTT. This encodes CSVEGSWSTDTQYF.

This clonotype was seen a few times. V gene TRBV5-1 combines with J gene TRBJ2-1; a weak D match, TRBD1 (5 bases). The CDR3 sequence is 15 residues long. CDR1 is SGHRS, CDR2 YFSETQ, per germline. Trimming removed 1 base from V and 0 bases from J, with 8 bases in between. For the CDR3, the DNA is TGCGCCAGCAGCTTGTCAGGGTTCTCCTACAATGAGCAGTTCTTC. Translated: CASSLSGFSYNEQFF.

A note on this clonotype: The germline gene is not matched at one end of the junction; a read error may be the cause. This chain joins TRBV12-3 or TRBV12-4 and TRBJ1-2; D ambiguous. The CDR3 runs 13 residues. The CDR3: CASSLRDGYGYIF. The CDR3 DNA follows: TGTGCCAGCAGTTTAAGGGATGGCTATGGCTACATCTTC.

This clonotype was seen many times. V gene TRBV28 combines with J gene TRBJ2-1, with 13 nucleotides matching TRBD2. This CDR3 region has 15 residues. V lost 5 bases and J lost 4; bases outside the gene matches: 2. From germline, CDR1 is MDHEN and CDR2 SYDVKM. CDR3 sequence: CASSTSGGGYNEQFF. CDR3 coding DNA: TGTGCCAGCAGTACTAGCGGGGGGGGATACAATGAGCAGTTCTTC.

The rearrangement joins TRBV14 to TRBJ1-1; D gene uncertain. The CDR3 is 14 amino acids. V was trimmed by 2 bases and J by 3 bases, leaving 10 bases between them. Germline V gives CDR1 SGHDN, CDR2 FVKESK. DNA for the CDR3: TGTGCCAGCAGCCAACAAGGGATCGACACTGAAGCTTTCTTT. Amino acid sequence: CASSQQGIDTEAFF.